This T cell receptor (beta chain) stems from a study of T cell responses to AZD1222 COVID-19 vaccine. Some clones are missing from TCRdb's copy, which holds only in-frame ones; the method was immunoSEQ multiplex PCR. This sample has more than 85,000 clones; roughly 91% occur once, and the top ten carry approximately 16%. The V end lost 6 bases, the J end lost 5 bases, and 10 bases lay between the germline ends. The CDR3 has 12 residues. Overall study findings and caveats: After the peak T cell response, and only then, were repertoires sampled.

The count of this clone is one. Its antigen is still unknown. This receptor was obtained from an adult in good health. The input for sequencing was peripheral blood, taken on day 0 of AZD1222 vaccination. J is TRBJ1-1 and V is TRBV12-3 or TRBV12-4; no clear D. Here the CDR3 reads CASRRSSTEAFF. The DNA of the CDR3 is TGTGCCAGCAGGAGGTCCAGTACTGAAGCTTTCTTT.